This TCR beta chain was observed in a study of blood T cell repertoires in COVID-19. Study summary: From the United States, Italy and Spain came samples of acute and convalescent COVID-19.

Clones were read by immunoSEQ multiplex PCR, and TCRdb kept only the in-frame ones, dropping some. The data hold around 450,000 clones, with 75% to 90% observed a single time. The V gene's germline CDR1 is MNHEY and CDR2 SMNVEV (reference sequence). J was trimmed by 6 bases and V by 4 bases; bases with no gene match: 10. The CDR3 totals 15 residues. V usage is TRBV27 and J usage is TRBJ2-7, with TRBD1 matching 9 bases. Source material: peripheral blood. This receptor was identified in a woman aged 25 to 39 with acute or convalescent COVID-19. The CDR3 DNA reads TGTGCCAGCAGTTATACCGGGACAGGGCTTTCCGAGCAGTACTTC. Amino acids: CASSYTGTGLSEQYF.